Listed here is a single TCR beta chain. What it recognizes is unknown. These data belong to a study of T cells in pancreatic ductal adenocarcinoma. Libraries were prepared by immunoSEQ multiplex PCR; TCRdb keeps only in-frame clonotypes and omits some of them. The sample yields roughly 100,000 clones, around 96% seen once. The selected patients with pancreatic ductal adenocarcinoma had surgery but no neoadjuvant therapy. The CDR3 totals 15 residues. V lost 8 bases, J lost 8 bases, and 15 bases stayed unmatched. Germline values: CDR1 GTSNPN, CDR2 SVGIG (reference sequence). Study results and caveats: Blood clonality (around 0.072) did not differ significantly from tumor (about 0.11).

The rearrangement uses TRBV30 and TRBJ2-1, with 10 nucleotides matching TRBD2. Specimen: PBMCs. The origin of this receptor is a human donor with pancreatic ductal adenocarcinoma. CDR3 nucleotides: TGTGCCCTGTCGTCACTAGCGGGATTAGGCCATGAGCAGTTCTTC. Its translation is CALSSLAGLGHEQFF.